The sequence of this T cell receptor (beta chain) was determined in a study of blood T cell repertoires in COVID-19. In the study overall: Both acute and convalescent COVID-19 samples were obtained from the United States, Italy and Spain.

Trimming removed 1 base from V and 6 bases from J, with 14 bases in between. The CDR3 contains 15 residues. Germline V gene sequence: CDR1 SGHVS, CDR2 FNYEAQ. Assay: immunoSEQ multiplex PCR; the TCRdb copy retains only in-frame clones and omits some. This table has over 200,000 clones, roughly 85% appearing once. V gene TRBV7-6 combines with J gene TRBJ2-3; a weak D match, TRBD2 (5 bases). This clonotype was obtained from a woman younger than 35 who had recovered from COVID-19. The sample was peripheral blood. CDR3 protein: CASSLGGSPVDTQYF. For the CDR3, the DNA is TGTGCCAGCAGCTTAGGCGGGTCTCCGGTGGATACGCAGTATTTT.